This T cell receptor (beta chain) originates from a study of blood T cells in healthy people across ages. Study results and caveats: Observed TCR beta diversity showed a strong correlation with the percentage of naive T cells as measured by flow cytometry.

This clonotype was picked up a small number of times. Its target is not known. Deletions cut 10 bases from V and 4 bases from J, with 15 bases between. The length of the CDR3 is 13 residues. A second about 6 to 12 cycle PCR used barcoded and J-beta primers. TCRdb redid the calling of the 5' RACE reads with MiXCR, one entry per CDR3 protein. The sample carries about 1,400,000 distinct CDR3 sequences, approximately 42% recorded once. Each sample had at least 6 million PBMCs isolated. The sequencing input was blood. The receptor was derived from a woman aged 18-30 years in good health. The chain carries TRBV12-3 or TRBV12-4 and TRBJ2-3; D is perhaps TRBD2 (5 bases). CDR3 loop: CAISRGRADTQYF. CDR3 DNA sequence: TGTGCCATCTCCCGGGGTCGCGCAGATACGCAGTATTTT.